A single sample gave rise to the 10 T cell receptor beta chains below, sequenced in a study of a mutant IDH1 vaccine in newly diagnosed glioma. Profiled with immunoSEQ multiplex PCR; TCRdb holds only in-frame clones, not every one. Among 20,000 to 30,000 clones listed, over 80% were seen once. As for time point: week 47, end of study. The content of each vaccine dose was 300 ug of mutant IDH1 20-mer peptide, and topical imiquimod accompanied it. Their cognate antigens are unknown. Sequencing was performed on PBMCs, taken from a glioma patient whose treatment included an IDH1 peptide vaccine. The receptor source for this set is a man in his forties with glioma. Some clones in this sample may be carry-over from other donors' samples.

This clone was counted between two and nine times. The J gene is TRBJ1-5, the V gene TRBV10-1; no clear D gene. Per germline, CDR1 WNHNN and CDR2 SYGVQD (reference sequence). The CDR3 runs 13 residues. V lost 3 bases, J lost 6 bases, and 9 bases lay in between. CDR3 DNA sequence: TGCGCCAGCAGTGACGGATGGGGTCAGCCCCAGCATTTT. Its translation is CASSDGWGQPQHF.

This chain uses TRBV19 with TRBJ1-1; D might be TRBD1 (6 bases). The CDR3 is 15 amino acids. Trimming took 5 bases from V and 2 from J, leaving 15 bases between them. The germline V gene has CDR1 LNHDA and CDR2 SQIVND (reference sequence). The CDR3 here is CASSGGALLNTEAFF. The DNA of the CDR3 is TGTGCCAGTAGTGGGGGGGCCCTCCTAAACACTGAAGCTTTCTTT.

The V gene is TRBV5-1, the J gene TRBJ2-6; the D gene is possibly TRBD1 (6 bases). Germline CDR1 is SGHRS and CDR2 is YFSETQ. The V end was cut by 1 base, the J end by 4 bases, with 12 bases between. The length of the CDR3 is 16 residues. The chain's CDR3 is CASSLSRGSGANVLTF. DNA for the CDR3: TGCGCCAGCAGCTTGAGCAGGGGTTCCGGGGCCAACGTCCTGACTTTC.

The CDR3 sequence is CASTLTGQGNTEAFF. CDR3 DNA sequence: TGTGCCAGTACCCTAACCGGACAGGGAAACACTGAAGCTTTCTTT. V and J are TRBV19 and TRBJ1-1, with 8 bases identical to TRBD1. The V segment lost 7 bases and the J segment 2 bases; nucleotides outside the gene matches: 9. CDR3 length equals 15 residues. Germline V CDR1 and CDR2: LNHDA, SQIVND (reference sequence).

J is TRBJ2-5 and V is TRBV7-6; TRBD1 matches 7 bases. Per the germline V gene, CDR1 is SGHVS and CDR2 is FNYEAQ. The V gene end was trimmed by 0 bases and the J gene end by 5 bases; junction bases not matched to a gene: 6. The CDR3 is made up of 15 amino acids. The CDR3 is CASSLAPGGGETQYF. CDR3 nucleotides: TGTGCCAGCAGCTTAGCGCCAGGGGGTGGGGAGACCCAGTACTTC.

CDR3 sequence: CASSMGLAVRGETQYF. The CDR3 DNA follows: TGTGCCAGCAGCATGGGACTAGCGGTCCGGGGAGAGACCCAGTACTTC. J is TRBJ2-5 and V is TRBV7-2; 11 bases match TRBD2. The length of the CDR3 is 16 residues. Looked up from germline, CDR1 is SGHTA and CDR2 is FQGNSA. Germline trimming cut 5 bases from V and 4 bases from J; bases unmatched to any gene: 9.

The chain couples TRBV7-9 to TRBJ1-5; D might be TRBD1 (5 bases). Trimming took off 1 base at V and 7 bases at J, with 17 bases between the two ends. Germline V gives CDR1 SEHNR, CDR2 FQNEAQ (reference sequence). The length of the CDR3 is 16 residues. The CDR3 sequence is CASSLDVLGRGQPQHF. In DNA, the CDR3 is TGTGCCAGCAGCTTAGATGTACTAGGGCGGGGGCAGCCCCAGCATTTT.

This rearrangement joins TRBV6-5 to TRBJ1-1, with 9 nucleotides matching TRBD1. CDR3 size: 14 residues. Germline CDR1 is MNHEY and CDR2 is SVGAGI. V lost 2 bases to trimming and J lost 4 bases; unmatched junction nucleotides: 2. The CDR3 DNA is TGTGCCAGCAGTTACCGGGGACAGGGCACTGAAGCTTTCTTT. This sequence encodes CASSYRGQGTEAFF.

This chain uses TRBV7-9 with TRBJ2-3, with D perhaps matching TRBD1 (6 bases). V dropped 4 bases and J dropped 7 bases, with 12 bases sitting between them. CDR1 and CDR2 from the germline V gene are SEHNR and FQNEAQ (reference sequence). The CDR3 sequence is 13 residues long. Written as DNA, the CDR3 is TGTGCCAGCAGCTCCTGGGACATCCATACGCAGTATTTT. Translated: CASSSWDIHTQYF.

The chain combines TRBV2 with TRBJ1-1, with TRBD1 matching over 8 bases. This CDR3 is 16 amino acids long. J gave up 0 bases and V 3 bases, and 6 bases lay outside the gene matches. CDR1 is SNHLY, CDR2 FYNNEI, per germline. CDR3: CASSDGTGLMNTEAFF. CDR3 DNA sequence: TGTGCCAGCAGTGATGGGACAGGACTGATGAACACTGAAGCTTTCTTT.